These T cell receptor beta chains were read from a single sample in a study of cytomegalovirus exposure and HLA in healthy donors. Here immunoSEQ multiplex PCR was the method, and the copy in TCRdb shows in-frame clones only, minus some. The repertoire table contains about 150,000 clones. Sequencing was carried out using PBMCs. All receptors derive from a man aged 30-40 years in good health and CMV-seronegative. CDR3s include the opening cysteine and the closing phenylalanine or tryptophan. D genes are given only for firm matches.

d_gene	v_gene	j_gene	CDR3nt	CDR3aa
NA	TRBV21-1	TRBJ2-3	TGTGCCAGCAGGCCGGGACATCACCTTTCAGATACGCAGTATTTT	CASRPGHHLSDTQYF
NA	TRBV10-1	TRBJ1-1	TGCGCCAGCAGGGAAGACAGGCTCACTGAAGCTTTCTTT	CASREDRLTEAFF
NA	TRBV14	TRBJ2-3	TGTGCCAGCAGCCAAGTTCAGGGGCCAGATACGCAGTATTTT	CASSQVQGPDTQYF
NA	TRBV7-9	TRBJ2-2	TGTGCCAGCAGCTTAGCACCGCGGAACACCGGGGAGCTGTTTTTT	CASSLAPRNTGELFF
TRBD1	TRBV14	TRBJ2-1	TGTGCCAGCAGCGAGCAGGGGGCCGGGGAGCAGTTCTTC	CASSEQGAGEQFF
NA	TRBV28	TRBJ2-7	TGTGCCAGCAGTTTAGGGCCTTACGGCAGCTACGAGCAGTACTTC	CASSLGPYGSYEQYF
TRBD2	TRBV4-3	TRBJ2-1	TGCGCCAGCAGCCAAGATCGCCTAGCGGTAAATGAGCAGTTCTTC	CASSQDRLAVNEQFF
NA	TRBV5-5	TRBJ1-2	TGTGCCAGCAGCCCCGCGGGGAGAGGCTACACCTTC	CASSPAGRGYTF
NA	TRBV4-1	TRBJ1-1	TGCGCCAGCAGCCAAGGGACAGTAGGACTTGAAGCTTTCTTT	CASSQGTVGLEAFF
NA	TRBV6-5	TRBJ2-7	TGTGCCAGCCTCGCGGGGGCTGGGGAGCAGTACTTC	CASLAGAGEQYF
NA	TRBV5-1	TRBJ2-7	TGCGCCAGCAGCGCCCCGGGACTCTCCATCTACGAGCAGTACTTC	CASSAPGLSIYEQYF
TRBD2	TRBV5-1	TRBJ2-3	TGCGCCAGCAGCTCGCTAGCGGAGCGCACAGATACGCAGTATTTT	CASSSLAERTDTQYF
TRBD1	TRBV5-1	TRBJ1-2	TGCGCCAGCAGCGTAAACCAGGGGGCCGATGGCTACACCTTC	CASSVNQGADGYTF
TRBD1	TRBV18	TRBJ2-7	TGTGCCAGCTCACCACGCATAGACAGGGACGAGCAGTACTTC	CASSPRIDRDEQYF
TRBD1	TRBV5-1	TRBJ1-5	TGCGCCAGCAGCCTGGACAGGGGGAATCAGCCCCAGCATTTT	CASSLDRGNQPQHF
TRBD2	TRBV7-6	TRBJ2-7	TGTGCCAGCAGCTTAGCGAAAAGGCTAGCGGGAGACTCCTACGAGCAGTACTTC	CASSLAKRLAGDSYEQYF
NA	TRBV5-4	TRBJ2-5	TGTGCCAGCAGCCTTAGCTCGCGGCGGAGTCAAGAGACCCAGTACTTC	CASSLSSRRSQETQYF